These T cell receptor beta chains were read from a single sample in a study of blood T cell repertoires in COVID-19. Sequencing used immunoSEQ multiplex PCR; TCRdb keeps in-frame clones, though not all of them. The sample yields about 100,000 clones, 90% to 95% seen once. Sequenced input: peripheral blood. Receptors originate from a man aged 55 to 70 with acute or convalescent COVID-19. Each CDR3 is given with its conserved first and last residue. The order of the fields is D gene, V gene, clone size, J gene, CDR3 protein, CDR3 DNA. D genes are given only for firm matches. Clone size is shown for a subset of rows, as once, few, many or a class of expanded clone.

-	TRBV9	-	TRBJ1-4	CASSVGGRTEKLFF	TGTGCCAGCAGCGTAGGTGGCAGGACAGAAAAACTGTTTTTT
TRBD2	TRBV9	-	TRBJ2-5	CASSTRPSGGKETQYF	TGTGCCAGCAGCACCCGCCCCAGCGGGGGCAAAGAGACCCAGTACTTC
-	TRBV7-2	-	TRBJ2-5	CASTQGVRETQYF	TGTGCCAGCACCCAGGGCGTTAGAGAGACCCAGTACTTC
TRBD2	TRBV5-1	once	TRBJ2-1	CASSITSGRTDEQFF	TGCGCCAGCAGCATTACTAGCGGGAGGACCGATGAGCAGTTCTTC
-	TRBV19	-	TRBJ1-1	CASSIRVNTEAFF	TGTGCCAGTAGTATTCGGGTGAACACTGAAGCTTTCTTT
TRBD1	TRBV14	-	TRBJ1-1	CASRVGQKTEAFF	TGTGCCAGCAGGGTGGGACAGAAGACTGAAGCTTTCTTT
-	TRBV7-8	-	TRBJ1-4	CASSLGYISKLFF	TGTGCCAGCAGCTTAGGGTACATCTCGAAACTGTTTTTT
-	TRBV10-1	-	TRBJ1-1	CASSRDTNTEAFF	TGCGCCAGCAGTCGGGACACGAACACTGAAGCTTTCTTT
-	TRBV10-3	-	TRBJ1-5	CAISEVQNNQPQHF	TGTGCCATCAGTGAAGTACAGAACAATCAGCCCCAGCATTTT
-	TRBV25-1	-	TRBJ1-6	CASSDRTGESSPLHF	TGTGCCAGCAGTGACAGGACCGGGGAGAGTTCACCCCTCCACTTT
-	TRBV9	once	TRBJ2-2	CASSGANTGELFF	TGTGCCAGCAGCGGCGCGAACACCGGGGAGCTGTTTTTT
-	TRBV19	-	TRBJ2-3	CASRLDRSTDTQYF	TGTGCCAGTCGATTGGACAGAAGCACAGATACGCAGTATTTT
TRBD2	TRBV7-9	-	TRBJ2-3	CASSTSGNTDTQYF	TGTGCCAGCAGCACTAGCGGGAACACAGATACGCAGTATTTT
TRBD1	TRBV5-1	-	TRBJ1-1	CASGTGGRTEAFF	TGCGCCAGCGGGACAGGGGGAAGGACTGAAGCTTTCTTT
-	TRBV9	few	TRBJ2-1	CASSVGSGSYNEQFF	TGTGCCAGCAGCGTAGGGTCGGGTTCCTACAATGAGCAGTTCTTC
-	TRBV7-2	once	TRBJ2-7	CASSFPGLTYEQYF	TGTGCCAGCAGCTTCCCGGGACTTACCTACGAGCAGTACTTC
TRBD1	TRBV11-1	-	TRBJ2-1	CASSADRVSYNEQFF	TGTGCCAGCAGCGCGGACAGGGTCTCCTACAATGAGCAGTTCTTC